This T cell receptor (beta chain) was observed in a study of cytomegalovirus exposure and HLA in healthy donors. Germline loops: CDR1 MNHNS, CDR2 SASEGT. This CDR3 has 12 residues. The germline V and J ends were trimmed by 7 bases and 4 bases, with 10 bases remaining between them. Primers for the PCR totalled 60 Vbeta and 13 Jbeta. Sequencing used immunoSEQ multiplex PCR; TCRdb keeps in-frame clones, though not all of them. The sample contains about 150,000 clones, around 83% of which appear only once. The genes are TRBV6-1 and TRBJ1-1, with a tentative D call TRBD1 (5 bases). The sequence derives from a woman aged 18-29 years in good health and CMV-seronegative. Sequencing was done on a sample of PBMCs. CDR3 nucleotide sequence: TGTGCCAGCAATCAGGGTCCCACTGAAGCTTTCTTT. This translates into CASNQGPTEAFF.